The T cell receptor beta chain described here comes from a study of blood T cell repertoires in COVID-19. Study details: From the United States, Italy and Spain came samples of acute and convalescent COVID-19.

The method was immunoSEQ multiplex PCR; TCRdb's version includes in-frame clones alone and lacks a portion of them. The data contain approximately 200,000 clones, about 81% of them singletons. V was pared by 0 bases and J by 3 bases, with 9 bases between. The V gene's germline CDR1 is SGDLS and CDR2 YYNGEE. This CDR3 region has 14 residues. Material for sequencing was PBMCs or T cells enriched from blood (not recorded which). The chain combines TRBV9 with TRBJ1-2; D gene uncertain. The TCR sequence derives from a middle-aged man who had recovered from COVID-19. CDR3 amino acids: CASSVGIQDYGYTF. The CDR3 nucleotides read TGTGCCAGCAGCGTAGGGATTCAGGACTATGGCTACACCTTC.